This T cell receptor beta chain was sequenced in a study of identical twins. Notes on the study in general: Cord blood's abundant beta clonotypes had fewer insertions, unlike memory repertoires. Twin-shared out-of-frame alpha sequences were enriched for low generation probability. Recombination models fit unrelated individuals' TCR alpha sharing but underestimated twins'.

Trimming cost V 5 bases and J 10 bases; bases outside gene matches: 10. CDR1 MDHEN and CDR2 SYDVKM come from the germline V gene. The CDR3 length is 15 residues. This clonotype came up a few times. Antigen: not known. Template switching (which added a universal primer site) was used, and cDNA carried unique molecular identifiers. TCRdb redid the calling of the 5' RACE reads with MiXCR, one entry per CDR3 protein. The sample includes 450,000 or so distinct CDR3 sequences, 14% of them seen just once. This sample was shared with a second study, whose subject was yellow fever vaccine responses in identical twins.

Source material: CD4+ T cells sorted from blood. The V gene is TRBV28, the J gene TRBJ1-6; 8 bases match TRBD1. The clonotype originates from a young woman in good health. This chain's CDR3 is CASSALTGAGSPLHF. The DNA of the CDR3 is TGTGCCAGCAGTGCCCTGACAGGGGCGGGATCACCCCTCCACTTT.